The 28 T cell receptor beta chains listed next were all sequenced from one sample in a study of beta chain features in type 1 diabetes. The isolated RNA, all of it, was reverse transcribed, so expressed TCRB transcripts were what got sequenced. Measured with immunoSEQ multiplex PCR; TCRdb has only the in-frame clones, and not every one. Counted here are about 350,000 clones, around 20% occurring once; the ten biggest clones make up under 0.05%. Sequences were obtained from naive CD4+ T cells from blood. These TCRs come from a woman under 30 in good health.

The CDR3 sequence is CASSLGDRGRVMGEQFF. CDR3 bases: TGTGCCAGCAGCTTAGGGGACAGGGGACGGGTTATGGGGGAGCAGTTCTTC. V and J are TRBV11-3 and TRBJ2-1; 10 bases are shared with TRBD1. V was clipped by 1 base and J by 10 bases; unmatched bases: 13. CDR3 length equals 17 residues. Germline CDR1 SGHNT, CDR2 YENEEA.

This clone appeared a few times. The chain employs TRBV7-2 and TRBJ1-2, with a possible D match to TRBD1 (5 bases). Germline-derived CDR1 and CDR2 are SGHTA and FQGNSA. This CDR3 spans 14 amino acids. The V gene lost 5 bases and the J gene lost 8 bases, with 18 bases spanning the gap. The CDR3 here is CASSLLAGRSGYTF. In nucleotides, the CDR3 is TGTGCCAGCAGCCTTCTTGCAGGGCGATCAGGCTACACCTTC.

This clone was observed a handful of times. CDR3 sequence reads: CATATGAHEQFF. CDR3 sequence (DNA): TGTGCCACCGCGACAGGGGCCCATGAGCAGTTCTTC. V gene TRBV10-3 combines with J gene TRBJ2-1; 8 nucleotides match TRBD1. This CDR3 has 12 residues. Germline values: CDR1 ENHRY, CDR2 SYGVKD. V dropped 10 bases and J dropped 8; count of bases not matched to a gene: 7.

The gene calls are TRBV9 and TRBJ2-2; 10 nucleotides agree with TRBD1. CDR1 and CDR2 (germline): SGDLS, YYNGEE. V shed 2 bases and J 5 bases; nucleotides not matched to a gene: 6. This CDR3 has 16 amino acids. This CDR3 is CASSVDPGQGTGELFF. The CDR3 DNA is TGTGCCAGCAGCGTGGATCCGGGACAGGGGACCGGGGAGCTGTTTTTT.

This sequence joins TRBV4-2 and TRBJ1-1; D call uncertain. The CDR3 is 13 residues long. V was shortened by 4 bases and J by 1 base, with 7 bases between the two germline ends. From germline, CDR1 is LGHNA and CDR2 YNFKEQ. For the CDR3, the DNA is TGTGCCAGCAGCCTTTCAGAGAACACTGAAGCTTTCTTT. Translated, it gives CASSLSENTEAFF.

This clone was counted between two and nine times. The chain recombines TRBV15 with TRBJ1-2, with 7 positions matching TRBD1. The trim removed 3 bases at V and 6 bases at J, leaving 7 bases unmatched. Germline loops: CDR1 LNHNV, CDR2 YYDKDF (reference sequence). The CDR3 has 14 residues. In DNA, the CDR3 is TGTGCCACCAGCAGTCGACAGGGAGAGGATGGCTACACCTTC. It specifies CATSSRQGEDGYTF.

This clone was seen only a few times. CDR3 region: CASTLGGKGETQYF. The CDR3 coding sequence is TGTGCCAGCACTCTGGGGGGGAAAGGGGAGACCCAGTACTTC. The J gene is TRBJ2-5, the V gene TRBV7-2; 7 bases are a match to TRBD2. The CDR3 has 14 residues. Trimming removed 7 bases from V and 5 bases from J; junction bases left unmatched: 10. CDR1 SGHTA and CDR2 FQGNSA come from the germline V gene.

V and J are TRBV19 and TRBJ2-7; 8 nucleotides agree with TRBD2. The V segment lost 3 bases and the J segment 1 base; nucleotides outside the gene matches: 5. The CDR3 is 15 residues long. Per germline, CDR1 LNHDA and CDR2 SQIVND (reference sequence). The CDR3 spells CASSIVGGASYEQYF. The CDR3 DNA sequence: TGTGCCAGTAGTATCGTCGGGGGGGCTTCCTACGAGCAGTACTTC.

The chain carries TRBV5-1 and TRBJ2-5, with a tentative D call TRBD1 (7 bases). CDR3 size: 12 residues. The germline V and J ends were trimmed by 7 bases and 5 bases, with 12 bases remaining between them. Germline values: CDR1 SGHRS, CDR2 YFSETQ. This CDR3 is CASGGTAETQYF. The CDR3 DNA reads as TGCGCCAGCGGCGGGACAGCGGAGACCCAGTACTTC.

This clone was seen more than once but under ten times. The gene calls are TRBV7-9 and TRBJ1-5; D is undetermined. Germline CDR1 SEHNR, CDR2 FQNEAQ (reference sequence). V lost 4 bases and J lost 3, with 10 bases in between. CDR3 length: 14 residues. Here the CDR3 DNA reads TGTGCCAGCAGCTCAGACTGGAACAATCAGCCCCAGCATTTT. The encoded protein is CASSSDWNNQPQHF.

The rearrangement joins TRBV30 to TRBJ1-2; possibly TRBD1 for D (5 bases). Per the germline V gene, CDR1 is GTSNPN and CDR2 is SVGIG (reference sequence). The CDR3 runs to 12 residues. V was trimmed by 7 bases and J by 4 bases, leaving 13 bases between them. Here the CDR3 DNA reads TGTGCCTTAGAGGCAGGGTCCTATGGCTACACCTTC. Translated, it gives CALEAGSYGYTF.

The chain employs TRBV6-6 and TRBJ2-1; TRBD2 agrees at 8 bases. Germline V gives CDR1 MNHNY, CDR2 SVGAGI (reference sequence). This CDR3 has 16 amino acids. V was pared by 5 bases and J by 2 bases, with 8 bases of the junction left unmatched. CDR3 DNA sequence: TGTGCCAGCAGTCGTGCAGCGGGAGCGGCCTACAATGAGCAGTTCTTC. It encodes CASSRAAGAAYNEQFF.

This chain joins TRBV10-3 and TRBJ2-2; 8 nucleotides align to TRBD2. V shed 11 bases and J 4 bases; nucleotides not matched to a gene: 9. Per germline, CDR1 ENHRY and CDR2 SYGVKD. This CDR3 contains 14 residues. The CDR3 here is CASLSGTTTGELFF. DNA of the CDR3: TGTGCCTCGCTTAGCGGGACAACCACCGGGGAGCTGTTTTTT.

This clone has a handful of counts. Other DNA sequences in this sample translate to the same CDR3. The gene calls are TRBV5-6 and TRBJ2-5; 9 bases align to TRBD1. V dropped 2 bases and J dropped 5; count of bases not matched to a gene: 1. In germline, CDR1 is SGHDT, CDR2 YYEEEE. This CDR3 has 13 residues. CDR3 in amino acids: CASSLGQGETQYF. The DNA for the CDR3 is TGTGCCAGCAGCTTAGGACAGGGGGAGACCCAGTACTTC.

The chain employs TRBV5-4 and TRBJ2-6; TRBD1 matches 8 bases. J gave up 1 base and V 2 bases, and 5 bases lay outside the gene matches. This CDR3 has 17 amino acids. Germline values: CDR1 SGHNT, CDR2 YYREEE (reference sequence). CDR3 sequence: CASSLDRGVSGANVLTF. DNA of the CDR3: TGTGCCAGCAGCTTAGACAGGGGTGTTTCTGGGGCCAACGTCCTGACTTTC.

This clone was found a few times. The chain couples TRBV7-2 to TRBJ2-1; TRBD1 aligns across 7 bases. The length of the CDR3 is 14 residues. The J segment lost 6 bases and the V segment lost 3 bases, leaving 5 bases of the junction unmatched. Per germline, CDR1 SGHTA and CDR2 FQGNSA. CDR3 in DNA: TGTGCCAGCAGCTTTAGGGACAGCAGCAATGAGCAGTTCTTC. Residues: CASSFRDSSNEQFF.

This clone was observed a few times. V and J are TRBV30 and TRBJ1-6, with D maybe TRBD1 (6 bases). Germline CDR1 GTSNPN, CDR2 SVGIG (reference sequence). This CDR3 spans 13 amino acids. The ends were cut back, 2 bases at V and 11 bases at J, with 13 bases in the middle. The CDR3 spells CAWSMQGSAPLHF. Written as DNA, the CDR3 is TGTGCCTGGAGTATGCAGGGGAGTGCACCCCTCCACTTT.

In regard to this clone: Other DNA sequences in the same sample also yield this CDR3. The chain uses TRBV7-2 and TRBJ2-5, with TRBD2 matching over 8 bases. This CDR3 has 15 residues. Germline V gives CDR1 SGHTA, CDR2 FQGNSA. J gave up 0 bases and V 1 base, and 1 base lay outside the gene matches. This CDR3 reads CASSLGGGYQETQYF. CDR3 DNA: TGTGCCAGCAGCTTAGGCGGGGGGTACCAAGAGACCCAGTACTTC.

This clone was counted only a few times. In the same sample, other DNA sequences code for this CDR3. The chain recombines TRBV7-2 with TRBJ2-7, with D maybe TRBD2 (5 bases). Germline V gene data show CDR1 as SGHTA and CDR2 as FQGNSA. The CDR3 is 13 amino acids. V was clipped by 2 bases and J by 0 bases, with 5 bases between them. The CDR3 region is CASSLTSSYEQYF. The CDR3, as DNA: TGTGCCAGCAGCTTAACTAGCTCCTACGAGCAGTACTTC.

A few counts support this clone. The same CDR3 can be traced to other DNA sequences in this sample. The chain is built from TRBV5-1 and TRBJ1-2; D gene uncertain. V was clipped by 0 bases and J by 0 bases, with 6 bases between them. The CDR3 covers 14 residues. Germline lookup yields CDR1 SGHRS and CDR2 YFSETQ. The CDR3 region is CASSLDTANYGYTF. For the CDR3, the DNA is TGCGCCAGCAGCTTGGATACAGCTAACTATGGCTACACCTTC. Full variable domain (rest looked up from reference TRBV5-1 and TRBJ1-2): KAGVTQTPRYLIKTRGQQVTLSCSPISGHRSVSWYQQTPGQGLQFLFEYFSETQRNKGNFPGRFSGRQFSNSRSEMNVSTLELGDSALYLCASSLDTANYGYTFGSGTRLTVV.

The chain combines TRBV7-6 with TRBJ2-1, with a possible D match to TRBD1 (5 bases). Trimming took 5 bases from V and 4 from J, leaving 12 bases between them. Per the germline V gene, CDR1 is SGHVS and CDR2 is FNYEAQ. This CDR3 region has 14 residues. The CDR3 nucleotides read TGTGCCAGCAGCCCTGGGGCCGCGTACAATGAGCAGTTCTTC. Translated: CASSPGAAYNEQFF.

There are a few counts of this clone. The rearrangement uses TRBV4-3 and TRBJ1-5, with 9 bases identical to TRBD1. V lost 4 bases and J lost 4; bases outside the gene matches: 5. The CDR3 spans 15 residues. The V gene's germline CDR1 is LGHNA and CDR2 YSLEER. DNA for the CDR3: TGCGCCAGCAGCCTGTCGGGACAGGGTAATCAGCCCCAGCATTTT. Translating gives CASSLSGQGNQPQHF.

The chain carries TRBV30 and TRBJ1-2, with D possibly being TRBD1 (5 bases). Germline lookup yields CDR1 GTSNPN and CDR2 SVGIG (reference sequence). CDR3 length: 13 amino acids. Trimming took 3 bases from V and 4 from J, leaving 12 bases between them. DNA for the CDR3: TGTGCCTGGAGATCTAGGGGCCTCTATGGCTACACCTTC. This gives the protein CAWRSRGLYGYTF.

CDR3 sequence (DNA): TGTGCCAGTACCCCGACAGCAACTAATGAAAAACTGTTTTTT. This sequence encodes CASTPTATNEKLFF. The chain links TRBV19 to TRBJ1-4; perhaps TRBD1 as D (5 bases). Trimming shortened V by 7 bases and J by 0 bases, and 9 bases separated the two germline ends. This CDR3 comprises 14 residues. The germline V gene encodes CDR1 LNHDA and CDR2 SQIVND (reference sequence).

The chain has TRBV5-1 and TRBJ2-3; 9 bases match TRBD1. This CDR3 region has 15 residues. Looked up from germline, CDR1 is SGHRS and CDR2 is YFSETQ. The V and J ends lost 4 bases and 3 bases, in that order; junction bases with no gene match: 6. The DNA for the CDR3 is TGCGCCAGCAGCCCCCCCGGGACAGGGACAGATACGCAGTATTTT. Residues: CASSPPGTGTDTQYF.

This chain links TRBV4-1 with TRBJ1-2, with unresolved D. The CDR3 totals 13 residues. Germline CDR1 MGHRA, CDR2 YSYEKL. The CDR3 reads CGYSGSWGFGYTF. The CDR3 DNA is TGCGGCTACTCGGGGAGCTGGGGATTTGGCTACACCTTC.

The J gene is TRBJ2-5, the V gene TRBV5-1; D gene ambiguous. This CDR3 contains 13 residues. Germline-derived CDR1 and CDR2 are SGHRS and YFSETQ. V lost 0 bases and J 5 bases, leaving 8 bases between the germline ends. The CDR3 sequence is CASSLDYGETQYF. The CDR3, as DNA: TGCGCCAGCAGCTTGGATTACGGGGAGACCCAGTACTTC. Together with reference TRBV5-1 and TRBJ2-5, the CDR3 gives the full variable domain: KAGVTQTPRYLIKTRGQQVTLSCSPISGHRSVSWYQQTPGQGLQFLFEYFSETQRNKGNFPGRFSGRQFSNSRSEMNVSTLELGDSALYLCASSLDYGETQYFGPGTRLLVL.

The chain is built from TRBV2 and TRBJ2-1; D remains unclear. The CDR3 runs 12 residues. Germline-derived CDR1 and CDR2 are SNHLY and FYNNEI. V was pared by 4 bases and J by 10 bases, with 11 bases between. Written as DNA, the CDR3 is TGTGCCAGCAGTGTGGCAGGTCGCGAGCAGTTCTTC. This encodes CASSVAGREQFF. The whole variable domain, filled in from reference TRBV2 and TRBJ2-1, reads EPEVTQTPSHQVTQMGQEVILRCVPISNHLYFYWYRQILGQKVEFLVSFYNNEISEKSEIFDDQFSVERPDGSNFTLKIRSTKLEDSAMYFCASSVAGREQFFGPGTRLTVL.